The 21 T cell receptor beta chains presented below share a single source sample, sequenced in a study of cytomegalovirus exposure and HLA in healthy donors. The PCR was carried out with 60 Vbeta primers and 13 Jbeta primers. Using immunoSEQ multiplex PCR, the repertoire was profiled, and TCRdb retains in-frame clones only, with some absent. The sample holds fewer than 150,000 clones; roughly four fifths are singletons and the top ten take around 3.2%. Specimen: PBMCs. Receptors originate from a man aged 25-40 years in good health and CMV-seronegative.

The rearrangement joins TRBV2 to TRBJ2-3; 8 bases fit TRBD2. The CDR3 loop spans 15 amino acids. The trim removed 7 bases at V and 1 base at J, leaving 7 bases unmatched. CDR1 is SNHLY and CDR2 is FYNNEI in the germline V gene. CDR3 in amino acids: CASIRVGGGTDTQYF. The CDR3 nucleotides are TGTGCCAGCATACGGGTCGGGGGGGGCACAGATACGCAGTATTTT. Full variable domain (missing parts from reference TRBV2 and TRBJ2-3): EPEVTQTPSHQVTQMGQEVILRCVPISNHLYFYWYRQILGQKVEFLVSFYNNEISEKSEIFDDQFSVERPDGSNFTLKIRSTKLEDSAMYFCASIRVGGGTDTQYFGPGTRLTVL.

The CDR3 DNA is TGTGCCATCAGTGACTACAGGGGGGACAATGAGCAGTTCTTC. Protein sequence: CAISDYRGDNEQFF. The chain recombines TRBV10-3 with TRBJ2-1, with 8 bases aligning to TRBD1. The CDR3 length is 14 residues. The V gene's germline CDR1 is ENHRY and CDR2 SYGVKD. The ends lost 3 bases at V and 5 bases at J; junction bases unmatched: 3.

The rearrangement joins TRBV28 to TRBJ1-2, with no clear D. The CDR3 totals 15 residues. CDR1 and CDR2 from the germline V gene are MDHEN and SYDVKM. Trimming took 2 bases from V and 2 from J, leaving 12 bases between them. The DNA for the CDR3 is TGTGCCAGCAGTTTAGATTCCCCACGGAACTATGGCTACACCTTC. This translates into CASSLDSPRNYGYTF.

The chain has TRBV15 and TRBJ2-5; TRBD2 might be the D (5 bases). CDR3 size: 16 residues. The V gene lost 0 bases and the J gene lost 1 base, with 12 bases spanning the gap. The germline gives CDR1 LNHNV, CDR2 YYDKDF (reference sequence). The CDR3 nucleotides read TGTGCCACCAGCAGAGACCGGGGTCGGACCCAAGAGACCCAGTACTTC. Translating it yields CATSRDRGRTQETQYF.

This clone was seen more than once but under ten times. This sequence joins TRBV7-9 and TRBJ2-7; TRBD2 matches at 7 bases. The V segment lost 2 bases and the J segment 2 bases; nucleotides outside the gene matches: 6. CDR3 length: 15 amino acids. CDR1 and CDR2 from the germline V gene are SEHNR and FQNEAQ (reference sequence). The CDR3 DNA reads TGTGCCAGCAGCTTAAGCGGGGCCGCTCCCTACGAGCAGTACTTC. Its translation: CASSLSGAAPYEQYF. Full variable domain (outside the CDR3, taken from reference TRBV7-9 and TRBJ2-7): DTGVSQNPRHKITKRGQNVTFRCDPISEHNRLYWYRQTLGQGPEFLTYFQNEAQLEKSRLLSDRFSAERPKGSFSTLEIQRTEQGDSAMYLCASSLSGAAPYEQYFGPGTRLTVT.

The chain carries TRBV28 and TRBJ2-7; 9 nucleotides match TRBD1. With 1 base clipped from V and 7 bases from J, the junction kept 5 bases outside the gene matches. Germline CDR1 MDHEN, CDR2 SYDVKM. The CDR3 length is 14 residues. The chain's CDR3 is CASSLYRGQGEQYF. The CDR3 DNA is TGTGCCAGCAGTTTATACAGGGGGCAGGGGGAGCAGTACTTC.

CDR3 DNA sequence: TGTGCCAGCAGCGCCGGGACTAGCGGCTACGAGCAGTACTTC. It is translated as CASSAGTSGYEQYF. The V gene is TRBV7-9, the J gene TRBJ2-7; 11 bases map to TRBD2. The ends lost 5 bases at V and 3 bases at J; junction bases unmatched: 3. Germline V gives CDR1 SEHNR, CDR2 FQNEAQ (reference sequence). This CDR3 region has 14 residues.

This clone turned up a few times. The V gene is TRBV6-5, the J gene TRBJ1-1, with D possibly TRBD1 on 6 matching bases. Deletions cut 7 bases from V and 1 base from J, with 16 bases between. The germline V gene encodes CDR1 MNHEY and CDR2 SVGAGI. The CDR3 is made up of 15 amino acids. This CDR3 reads CASNPLDRPNTEAFF. DNA for the CDR3: TGTGCCAGCAACCCCCTCGACAGGCCGAACACTGAAGCTTTCTTT.

This chain joins TRBV30 and TRBJ2-5; 10 bases match TRBD2. The CDR3 contains 15 residues. Germline CDR1 is GTSNPN and CDR2 is SVGIG (reference sequence). Trimming at V came to 5 bases and at J to 3 bases, leaving 9 bases not matched to a gene. CDR3 in DNA: TGTGCCTGGGATGAGGGCCTAGCGGGAGAAGAGACCCAGTACTTC. Protein: CAWDEGLAGEETQYF.

The chain couples TRBV2 to TRBJ2-1, with TRBD2 identical over 7 bases. The CDR3 is made up of 17 amino acids. Trimming took 3 bases from V and 1 from J; bases not matched to a gene: 9. From germline, CDR1 is SNHLY and CDR2 FYNNEI. The CDR3 sequence is CASSDDRDYRSYNEQFF. The CDR3 bases are TGTGCCAGCAGTGACGACCGGGACTACAGATCCTACAATGAGCAGTTCTTC.

This clone was seen a few times. The V call is TRBV7-9, the J call TRBJ2-7, with 9 positions matching TRBD1. This CDR3 is built from 14 residues. CDR1 SEHNR and CDR2 FQNEAQ come from the germline V gene (reference sequence). Trimming removed 5 bases from V and 6 bases from J; junction bases left unmatched: 8. CDR3 coding DNA: TGTGCCAGCAGCCCCCGGACAGGGGTCCCCGAGCAGTACTTC. Residues: CASSPRTGVPEQYF. Full variable domain (outside the CDR3, taken from reference TRBV7-9 and TRBJ2-7): DTGVSQNPRHKITKRGQNVTFRCDPISEHNRLYWYRQTLGQGPEFLTYFQNEAQLEKSRLLSDRFSAERPKGSFSTLEIQRTEQGDSAMYLCASSPRTGVPEQYFGPGTRLTVT.

The CDR3 loop reads CASSLFNLRGWSEQFF. In DNA form, the CDR3 reads TGTGCCAGCAGCTTATTCAATCTAAGGGGGTGGAGTGAGCAGTTCTTC. This rearrangement joins TRBV7-9 to TRBJ2-1; perhaps TRBD1 as D (6 bases). In germline, CDR1 is SEHNR, CDR2 FQNEAQ (reference sequence). The CDR3 sequence is 16 residues long. Trimming took 2 bases from V and 9 from J, leaving 20 bases between them.

The chain has TRBV20-1 and TRBJ2-1, with 8 nucleotides matching TRBD2. Trimming cost V 6 bases and J 9 bases; bases outside gene matches: 4. Germline V gives CDR1 DFQATT, CDR2 SNEGSKA (reference sequence). The CDR3 runs to 11 residues. The CDR3 spells CSAGLGGEQFF. In DNA form, the CDR3 reads TGCAGTGCGGGACTAGGCGGTGAGCAGTTCTTC.

The table lists this clone with a few counts. The chain links TRBV5-1 to TRBJ2-5; D is perhaps TRBD1 (6 bases). This CDR3 has 15 amino acids. Germline CDR1 reads SGHRS; CDR2 reads YFSETQ. V was clipped by 3 bases and J by 2 bases, with 14 bases between them. In nucleotides, the CDR3 is TGCGCCAGCAGCTCACAGGGTGCACTTCAAGAGACCCAGTACTTC. This sequence encodes CASSSQGALQETQYF.

This clone has more than one count but fewer than ten. CDR3 protein: CASSEPRDNRDEQFF. The DNA for the CDR3 is TGCGCCAGCAGTGAGCCCAGGGATAATAGGGATGAGCAGTTCTTC. The V gene is TRBV10-2, the J gene TRBJ2-1; possibly TRBD1 for D (5 bases). Germline V gene sequence: CDR1 WSHSY, CDR2 SAAADI. This CDR3 is 15 amino acids long. Trimming took 2 bases from V and 8 from J, leaving 16 bases between them.

This clone was found once. The chain uses TRBV4-1 and TRBJ2-1; 7 nucleotides match TRBD1. Losses at the gene ends were 1 base for V and 14 bases for J; bases not matched to a gene: 14. From germline, CDR1 is MGHRA and CDR2 YSYEKL. The CDR3 has 15 amino acids. The CDR3 region is CASSQAGTAESEEFF. CDR3 nucleotide sequence: TGCGCCAGCAGCCAAGCCGGGACAGCAGAGAGTGAAGAGTTCTTC.

This clone was picked up a small number of times. The rearrangement uses TRBV7-2 and TRBJ1-3; 7 bases fit TRBD1. Germline V gives CDR1 SGHTA, CDR2 FQGNSA. The CDR3 spans 15 residues. V shed 2 bases, J shed 4 bases, and the junction held 5 bases outside the gene matches. Here the CDR3 reads CASSLSGQKGNTIYF. CDR3 coding DNA: TGTGCCAGCAGCTTATCGGGACAGAAGGGAAACACCATATATTTT.

The V call is TRBV4-3, the J call TRBJ2-1; 13 positions agree with TRBD2. The V and J ends lost 0 bases and 5 bases, in that order; junction bases with no gene match: 13. Germline V gene sequence: CDR1 LGHNA, CDR2 YSLEER. The CDR3 runs to 20 residues. For the CDR3, the DNA is TGCGCCAGCAGCCAAGAGATTGGACTAGCGGGAGATTTAGGAAACAATGAGCAGTTCTTC. Its translation: CASSQEIGLAGDLGNNEQFF.

This clone was detected only a few times. Different DNA sequences within this sample yield the same CDR3. The chain has TRBV20-1 and TRBJ1-2; D uncertain. The CDR3 spans 10 residues. Trimming removed 4 bases at V and 7 bases at J, with 7 bases between. CDR1 and CDR2 (germline): DFQATT, SNEGSKA (reference sequence). The CDR3 sequence is CSATPGGYTF. CDR3 nucleotide sequence: TGCAGTGCTACCCCAGGTGGCTACACCTTC.

The V call is TRBV7-2, the J call TRBJ2-3, with a possible D match to TRBD2 (6 bases). V was trimmed by 2 bases and J by 2 bases, leaving 17 bases between them. CDR3 length equals 17 residues. The germline gives CDR1 SGHTA, CDR2 FQGNSA. The CDR3 coding sequence is TGTGCCAGCAGCTTAACTCGGCGGGACCCGCACACAGATACGCAGTATTTT. Translating gives CASSLTRRDPHTDTQYF. The complete variable domain, with remaining parts taken from reference TRBV7-2 and TRBJ2-3, reads GAGVSQSPSNKVTEKGKDVELRCDPISGHTALYWYRQSLGQGLEFLIYFQGNSAPDKSGLPSDRFSAERTGGSVSTLTIQRTQQEDSAVYLCASSLTRRDPHTDTQYFGPGTRLTVL.

As concerns this clone: The junction and the germline gene differ at one end; a read error may be behind it. V usage is TRBV7-9 and J usage is TRBJ2-5, with D uncertain. The CDR3 has 12 residues. The germline CDR1 and CDR2 sequences are SEHNR and FQNEAQ (reference sequence). The CDR3 region has the DNA TGTTCCAGCAGCTTAGATTCGGTGACCCAGTACTTC. Protein: CSSSLDSVTQYF.